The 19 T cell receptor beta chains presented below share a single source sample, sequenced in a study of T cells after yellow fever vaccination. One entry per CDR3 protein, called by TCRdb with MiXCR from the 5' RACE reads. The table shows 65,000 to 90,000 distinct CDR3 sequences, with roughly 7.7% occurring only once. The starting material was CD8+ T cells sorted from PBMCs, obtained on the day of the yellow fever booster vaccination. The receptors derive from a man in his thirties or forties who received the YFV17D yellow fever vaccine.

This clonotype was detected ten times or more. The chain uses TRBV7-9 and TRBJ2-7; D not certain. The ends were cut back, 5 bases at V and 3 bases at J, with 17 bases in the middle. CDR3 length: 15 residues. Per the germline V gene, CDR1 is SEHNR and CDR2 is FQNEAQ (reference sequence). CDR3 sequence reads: CASSPPSATSYEQYF. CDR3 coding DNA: TGTGCCAGCAGCCCCCCCTCAGCGACCAGCTACGAGCAGTACTTC. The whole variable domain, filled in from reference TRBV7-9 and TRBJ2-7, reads DTGVSQNPRHKITKRGQNVTFRCDPISEHNRLYWYRQTLGQGPEFLTYFQNEAQLEKSRLLSDRFSAERPKGSFSTLEIQRTEQGDSAMYLCASSPPSATSYEQYFGPGTRLTVT.

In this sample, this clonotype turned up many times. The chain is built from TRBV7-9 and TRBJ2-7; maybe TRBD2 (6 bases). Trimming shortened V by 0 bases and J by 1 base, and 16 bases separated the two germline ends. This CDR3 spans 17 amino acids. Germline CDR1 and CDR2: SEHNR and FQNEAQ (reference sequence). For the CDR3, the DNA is TGTGCCAGCAGCTTAGCATATGGAGGGGATGCGTCCTACGAGCAGTACTTC. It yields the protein CASSLAYGGDASYEQYF.

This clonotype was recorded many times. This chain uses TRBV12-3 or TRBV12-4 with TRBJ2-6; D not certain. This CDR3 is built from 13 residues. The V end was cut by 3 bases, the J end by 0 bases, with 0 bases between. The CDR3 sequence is CASSFSGANVLTF. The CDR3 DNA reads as TGTGCCAGCAGTTTCTCTGGGGCCAACGTCCTGACTTTC.

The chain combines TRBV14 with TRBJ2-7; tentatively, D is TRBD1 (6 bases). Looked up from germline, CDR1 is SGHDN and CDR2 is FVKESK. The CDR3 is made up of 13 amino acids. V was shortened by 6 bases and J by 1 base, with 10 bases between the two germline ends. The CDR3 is CASRSGHSYEQYF. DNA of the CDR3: TGTGCCAGCAGATCGGGACATTCCTACGAGCAGTACTTC.

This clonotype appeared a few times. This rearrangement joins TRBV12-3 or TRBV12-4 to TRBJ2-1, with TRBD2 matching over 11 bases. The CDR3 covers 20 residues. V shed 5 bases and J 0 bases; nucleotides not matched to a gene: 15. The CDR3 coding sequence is TGTGCCAGCAGTCTCCTCCCGGGACTAGCGGCCCTGAGCTCCTACAATGAGCAGTTCTTC. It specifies CASSLLPGLAALSSYNEQFF.

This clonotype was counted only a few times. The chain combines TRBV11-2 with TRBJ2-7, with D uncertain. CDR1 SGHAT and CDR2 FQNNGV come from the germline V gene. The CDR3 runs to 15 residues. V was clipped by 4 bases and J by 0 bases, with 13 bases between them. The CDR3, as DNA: TGTGCCAGCAGCTCCGGCGGCTTTGTCTCCTACGAGCAGTACTTC. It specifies CASSSGGFVSYEQYF.

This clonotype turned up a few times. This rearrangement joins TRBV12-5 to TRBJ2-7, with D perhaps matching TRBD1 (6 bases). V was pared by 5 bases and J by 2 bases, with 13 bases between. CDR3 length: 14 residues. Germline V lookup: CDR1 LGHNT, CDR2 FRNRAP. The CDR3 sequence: CASGPTGRPYEQYF. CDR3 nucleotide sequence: TGTGCTAGTGGTCCGACAGGACGACCCTACGAGCAGTACTTC.

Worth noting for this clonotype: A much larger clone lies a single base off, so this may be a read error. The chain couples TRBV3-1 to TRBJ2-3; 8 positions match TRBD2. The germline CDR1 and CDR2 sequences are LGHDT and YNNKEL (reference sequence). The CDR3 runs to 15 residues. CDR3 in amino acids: CAISPSGFSTDTQYF. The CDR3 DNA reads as TGTGCCATCAGCCCTAGCGGGTTTAGCACAGATACGCAGTATTTT.

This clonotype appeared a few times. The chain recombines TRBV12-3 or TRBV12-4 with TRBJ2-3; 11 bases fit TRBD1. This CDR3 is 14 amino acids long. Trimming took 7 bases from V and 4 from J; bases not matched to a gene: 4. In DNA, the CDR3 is TGTGCCAGCACTGGACAGGGGGCTTCAGATACGCAGTATTTT. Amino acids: CASTGQGASDTQYF.

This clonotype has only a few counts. CDR3 nucleotide sequence: TGTGCCAGCAGTTACCCCGGGACTAGCGGGCTCCTAAGCATCCATGAGCAGTTCTTC. This codes for CASSYPGTSGLLSIHEQFF. The chain has TRBV6-5 and TRBJ2-1, with 12 bases fitting TRBD2. J was trimmed by 8 bases and V by 2 bases; bases with no gene match: 16. CDR3 length equals 19 residues. Germline V CDR1 and CDR2: MNHEY, SVGAGI.

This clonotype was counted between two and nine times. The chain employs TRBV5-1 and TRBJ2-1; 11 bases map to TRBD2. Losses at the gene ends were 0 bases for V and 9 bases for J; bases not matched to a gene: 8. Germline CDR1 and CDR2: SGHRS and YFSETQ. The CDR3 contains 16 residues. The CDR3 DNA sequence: TGCGCCAGCAGCTTGGTAACTAGCGGGAGTATAGGTGAGCAGTTCTTC. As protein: CASSLVTSGSIGEQFF.

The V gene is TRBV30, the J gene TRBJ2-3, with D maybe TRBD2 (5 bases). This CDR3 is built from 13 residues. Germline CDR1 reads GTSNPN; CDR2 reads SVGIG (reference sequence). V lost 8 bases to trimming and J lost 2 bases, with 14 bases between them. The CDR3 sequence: CALRGDATDTQYF. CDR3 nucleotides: TGTGCCCTCCGGGGAGACGCCACAGATACGCAGTATTTT.

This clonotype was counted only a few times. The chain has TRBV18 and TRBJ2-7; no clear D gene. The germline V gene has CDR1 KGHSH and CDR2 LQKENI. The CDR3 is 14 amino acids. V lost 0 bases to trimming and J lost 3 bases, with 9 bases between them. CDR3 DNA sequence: TGTGCCAGCTCACCACCGGCTAGTGACTACGAGCAGTACTTC. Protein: CASSPPASDYEQYF.

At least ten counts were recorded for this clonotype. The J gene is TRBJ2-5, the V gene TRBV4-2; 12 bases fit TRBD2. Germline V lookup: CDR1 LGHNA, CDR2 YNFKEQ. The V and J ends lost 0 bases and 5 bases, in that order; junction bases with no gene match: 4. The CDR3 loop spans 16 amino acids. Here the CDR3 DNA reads TGTGCCAGCAGCCAAGATGCGGGGACTAGCGGGGAGACCCAGTACTTC. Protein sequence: CASSQDAGTSGETQYF.

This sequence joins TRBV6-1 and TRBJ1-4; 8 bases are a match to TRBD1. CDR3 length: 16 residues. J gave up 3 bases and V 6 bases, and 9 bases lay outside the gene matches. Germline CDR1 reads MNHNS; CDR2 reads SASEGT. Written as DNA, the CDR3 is TGTGCCAGCAGCCCGACAGGGGTAGGGGCTAATGAAAAACTGTTTTTT. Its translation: CASSPTGVGANEKLFF.

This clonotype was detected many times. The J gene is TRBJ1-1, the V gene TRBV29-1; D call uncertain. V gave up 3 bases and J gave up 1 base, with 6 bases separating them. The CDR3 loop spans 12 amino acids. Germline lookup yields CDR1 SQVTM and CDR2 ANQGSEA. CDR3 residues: CSVEEGNTEAFF. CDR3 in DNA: TGCAGCGTTGAGGAGGGGAACACTGAAGCTTTCTTT.

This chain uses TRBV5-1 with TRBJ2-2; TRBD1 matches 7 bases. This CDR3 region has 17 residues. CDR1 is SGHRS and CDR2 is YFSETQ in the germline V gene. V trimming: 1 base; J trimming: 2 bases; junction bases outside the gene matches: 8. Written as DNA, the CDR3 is TGCGCCAGCAGCTTGTACATAAGGGACAGTAACACCGGGGAGCTGTTTTTT. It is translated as CASSLYIRDSNTGELFF.

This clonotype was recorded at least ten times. The CDR3: CASSQGVTEEQYF. The CDR3 DNA is TGTGCCAGCAGCCAAGGTGTGACGGAGGAGCAGTACTTC. This chain connects TRBV3-1 to TRBJ2-7, with D unclear. The CDR3 consists of 13 residues. V lost 1 base and J 7 bases, leaving 11 bases between the germline ends. The germline V gene encodes CDR1 LGHDT and CDR2 YNNKEL (reference sequence).

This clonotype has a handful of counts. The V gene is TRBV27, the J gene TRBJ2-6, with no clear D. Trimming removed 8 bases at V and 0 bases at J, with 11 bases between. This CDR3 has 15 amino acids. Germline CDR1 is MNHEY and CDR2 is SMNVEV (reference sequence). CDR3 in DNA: TGTGCCAGCTCACGTCTTTCCTCTGGGGCCAACGTCCTGACTTTC. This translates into CASSRLSSGANVLTF.